One and the same sample provided the 4 T cell receptor beta chains below, sequenced in a study of T cell repertoires in cytomegalovirus infection. Each CDR3 protein is one row after TCRdb ran MiXCR on the reads. Here the sample spans about 83,000 distinct CDR3 sequences, 25% to 30% being singletons. Antigen specificity for these receptors is unknown. The material sequenced was CD8+ T cells from cultured PBMCs, taken from culture after CMV antigen stimulation. These receptors originate from a human donor in good health (CMV status not recorded). Some clones in this sample may be carry-over from other donors' samples.

This clonotype was observed a few times. The V and J genes are TRBV12-3 or TRBV12-4 and TRBJ2-2; D gene uncertain. CDR3 size: 20 residues. With 3 bases removed from V and 7 bases from J, the gap between germline ends came to 30 bases. CDR3 amino acids: CASSFGRHPSPAKRNGELFF. The CDR3 DNA is TGTGCCAGCAGTTTCGGCAGACACCCCTCACCCGCAAAACGAAACGGGGAGCTGTTTTTT.

This chain uses TRBV15 with TRBJ1-1, with no clear D. CDR1 is LNHNV and CDR2 is YYDKDF in the germline V gene (reference sequence). The ends were cut back, 4 bases at V and 4 bases at J, with 7 bases in the middle. CDR3 size: 12 residues. This CDR3 is CATSILGTEAFF. The CDR3 coding sequence is TGTGCCACCAGCATCTTAGGCACTGAAGCTTTCTTT.

The chain uses TRBV6-6 and TRBJ1-3; D is ambiguous. Trimming removed 6 bases at V and 5 bases at J, with 8 bases between. Per the germline V gene, CDR1 is MNHNY and CDR2 is SVGAGI (reference sequence). The CDR3 has 12 residues. CDR3 DNA sequence: TGTGCCAGCAGCCTAGACAGAAACACCATATATTTT. Translated: CASSLDRNTIYF.

The chain uses TRBV20-1 and TRBJ2-5, with TRBD2 matching over 9 bases. J was trimmed by 5 bases and V by 0 bases; bases with no gene match: 16. The CDR3 loop spans 18 amino acids. Germline CDR1 and CDR2: DFQATT and SNEGSKA (reference sequence). The CDR3 nucleotides are TGCAGTGCTAGAGATGGTCGGGTAGCGGGGGCGGTCGGGGAGACCCAGTACTTC. Translation: CSARDGRVAGAVGETQYF.